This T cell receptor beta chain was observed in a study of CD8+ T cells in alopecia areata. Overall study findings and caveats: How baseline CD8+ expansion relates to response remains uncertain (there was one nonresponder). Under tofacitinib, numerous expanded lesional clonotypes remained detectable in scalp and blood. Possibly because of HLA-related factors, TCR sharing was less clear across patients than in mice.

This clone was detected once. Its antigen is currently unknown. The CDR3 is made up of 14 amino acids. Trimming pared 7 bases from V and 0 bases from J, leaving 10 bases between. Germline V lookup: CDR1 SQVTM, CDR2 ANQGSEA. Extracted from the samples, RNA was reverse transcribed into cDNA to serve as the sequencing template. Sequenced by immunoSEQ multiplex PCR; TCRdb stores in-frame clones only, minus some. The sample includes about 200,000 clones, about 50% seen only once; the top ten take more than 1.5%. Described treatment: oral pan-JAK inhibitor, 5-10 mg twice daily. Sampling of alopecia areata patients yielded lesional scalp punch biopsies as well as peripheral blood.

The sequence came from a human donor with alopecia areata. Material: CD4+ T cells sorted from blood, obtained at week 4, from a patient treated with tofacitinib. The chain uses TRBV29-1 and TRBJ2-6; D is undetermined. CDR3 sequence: CSARNTSGANVLTF. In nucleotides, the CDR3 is TGCAGCGCACGAAATACCTCTGGGGCCAACGTCCTGACTTTC.